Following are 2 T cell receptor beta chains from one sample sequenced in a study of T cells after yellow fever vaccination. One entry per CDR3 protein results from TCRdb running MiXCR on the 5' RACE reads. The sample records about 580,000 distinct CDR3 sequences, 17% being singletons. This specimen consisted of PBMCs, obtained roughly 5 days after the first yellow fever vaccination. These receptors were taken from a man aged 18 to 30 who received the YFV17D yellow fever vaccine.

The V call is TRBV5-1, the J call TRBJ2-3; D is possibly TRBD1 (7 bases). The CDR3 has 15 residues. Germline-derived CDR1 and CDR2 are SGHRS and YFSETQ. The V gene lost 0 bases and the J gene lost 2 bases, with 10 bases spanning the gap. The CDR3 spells CASSLGRGLTDTQYF. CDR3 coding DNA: TGCGCCAGCAGCTTGGGGAGGGGGCTCACAGATACGCAGTATTTT.

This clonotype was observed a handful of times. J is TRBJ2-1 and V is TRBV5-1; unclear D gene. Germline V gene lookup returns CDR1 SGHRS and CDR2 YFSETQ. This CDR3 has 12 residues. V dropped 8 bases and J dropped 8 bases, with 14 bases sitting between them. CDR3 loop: CASQVDKDEQFF. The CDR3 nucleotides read TGCGCCAGTCAAGTCGATAAAGATGAGCAGTTCTTC. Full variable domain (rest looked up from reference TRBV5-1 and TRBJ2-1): KAGVTQTPRYLIKTRGQQVTLSCSPISGHRSVSWYQQTPGQGLQFLFEYFSETQRNKGNFPGRFSGRQFSNSRSEMNVSTLELGDSALYLCASQVDKDEQFFGPGTRLTVL.